The 32 T cell receptor beta chains below all came from one sample that was sequenced in a study of shared clonotypes between healthy human individuals. The repertoire was sequenced with immunoSEQ multiplex PCR; TCRdb's copy has only in-frame clones and lacks some. The sample lists approximately 2.5 million clones; over 85% were seen once. The specimen sequenced was naive CD4+ T cells from PBMCs. The subset: CD45RA+ positively selected. Receptors were obtained from a man between 18 and 29 years old in good health. Some clones in this sample may be carry-over from other donors' samples.

J is TRBJ2-1 and V is TRBV9, with 13 bases identical to TRBD2. The germline V gene encodes CDR1 SGDLS and CDR2 YYNGEE. V was clipped by 0 bases and J by 2 bases; unmatched bases: 8. The CDR3 is made up of 19 amino acids. In DNA, the CDR3 is TGTGCCAGCAGCGTAGCCCCCTCTGGACTAGCGGGGGCCTACAATGAGCAGTTCTTC. As protein: CASSVAPSGLAGAYNEQFF.

For this clone: The sample holds other DNA sequences that translate to the same CDR3. This chain links TRBV5-1 with TRBJ2-7; D perhaps matches TRBD2 (6 bases). In germline, CDR1 is SGHRS, CDR2 YFSETQ. CDR3 size: 13 residues. The germline V and J ends were trimmed by 2 bases and 1 base, with 7 bases remaining between them. CDR3 region: CASSFGLSYEQYF. In DNA, the CDR3 is TGCGCCAGCAGCTTTGGACTATCCTACGAGCAGTACTTC.

V usage is TRBV6-6 and J usage is TRBJ2-5; 8 positions agree with TRBD1. J gave up 4 bases and V 2 bases, and 9 bases lay outside the gene matches. The length of the CDR3 is 16 residues. The V gene's germline CDR1 is MNHNY and CDR2 SVGAGI (reference sequence). The CDR3 protein is CASSYQRRTGRETQYF. Written as DNA, the CDR3 is TGTGCCAGCAGTTACCAACGTCGGACAGGGCGAGAGACCCAGTACTTC.

The chain uses TRBV27 and TRBJ1-2; TRBD1 might be the D (6 bases). V shed 2 bases and J shed 4 bases, with 11 bases lying between them. The CDR3 length is 14 residues. CDR1 and CDR2 (germline): MNHEY, SMNVEV (reference sequence). Here the CDR3 reads CASSLAGGPYGYTF. CDR3 sequence (DNA): TGTGCCAGCAGTTTAGCTGGGGGCCCCTATGGCTACACCTTC.

This rearrangement joins TRBV10-3 to TRBJ1-2; the D gene is possibly TRBD1 (5 bases). V was trimmed by 6 bases and J by 7 bases, leaving 12 bases between them. Looked up from germline, CDR1 is ENHRY and CDR2 is SYGVKD. The length of the CDR3 is 12 residues. The CDR3 bases are TGTGCCATCAGGGGGGGGGAGGCTGGCTACACCTTC. Translating gives CAIRGGEAGYTF.

The table lists this clone with a few counts. For the CDR3, the DNA is TGTGCCAGTAAGTCGTTGGGGGTCGGCAATCAGCCCCAGCATTTT. Its translation is CASKSLGVGNQPQHF. This chain connects TRBV19 to TRBJ1-5; D might be TRBD1 (5 bases). CDR3 length equals 15 residues. Trimming shortened V by 7 bases and J by 2 bases, and 15 bases separated the two germline ends. The germline V gene encodes CDR1 LNHDA and CDR2 SQIVND (reference sequence).

V is TRBV10-2 and J is TRBJ2-7; the match to TRBD1 covers 7 bases. The CDR3 consists of 13 residues. With V trimmed by 8 bases and J by 4 bases, 8 bases remained unmatched. Germline V gene sequence: CDR1 WSHSY, CDR2 SAAADI. Here the CDR3 DNA reads TGCGCCAGCTTACGACAGGGCGCGTACGAGCAGTACTTC. Translated, it gives CASLRQGAYEQYF.

V and J are TRBV5-1 and TRBJ2-1; 9 bases map to TRBD1. This CDR3 is 17 amino acids long. CDR1 is SGHRS, CDR2 YFSETQ, per germline. V shed 0 bases, J shed 5 bases, and the junction held 9 bases outside the gene matches. The CDR3 sequence is CASSLAGGTGFHNEQFF. Here the CDR3 DNA reads TGCGCCAGCAGCTTGGCCGGCGGGACAGGGTTCCACAATGAGCAGTTCTTC.

The chain links TRBV28 to TRBJ1-1; D is unresolved. V lost 10 bases and J 2 bases, leaving 11 bases between the germline ends. Germline values: CDR1 MDHEN, CDR2 SYDVKM. The CDR3 loop spans 12 amino acids. CDR3 nucleotides: TGTGCCACCCGGGGAGGAAACACTGAAGCTTTCTTT. This sequence encodes CATRGGNTEAFF.

The chain couples TRBV6-1 to TRBJ1-3; D perhaps matches TRBD1 (6 bases). This CDR3 is 14 amino acids long. V was clipped by 4 bases and J by 4 bases, with 11 bases between them. CDR1 and CDR2 from the germline V gene are MNHNS and SASEGT. The CDR3 bases are TGTGCCAGCAGTGTAGGGGGGTCAGGAAACACCATATATTTT. Protein sequence: CASSVGGSGNTIYF.

The V and J genes are TRBV6-1 and TRBJ2-1, with 7 positions matching TRBD2. Germline-derived CDR1 and CDR2 are MNHNS and SASEGT. The CDR3 loop spans 16 amino acids. The junction had 9 bases not matched to a gene; V was cut back by 0 bases and J by 7 bases. CDR3 in DNA: TGTGCCAGCAGTGAAGCGTGGCGGGAGAGTAGAAATGAGCAGTTCTTC. This sequence encodes CASSEAWRESRNEQFF.

CDR3 protein: CASSIQGAGYGYTF. CDR3 nucleotide sequence: TGTGCCAGCAGTATACAGGGGGCTGGCTATGGCTACACCTTC. This chain uses TRBV28 with TRBJ1-2; 9 bases align to TRBD1. CDR1 and CDR2 from the germline V gene are MDHEN and SYDVKM. The ends lost 5 bases at V and 4 bases at J; junction bases unmatched: 5. The CDR3 has 14 amino acids.

Points on this clone: The same CDR3 is also encoded by other DNA sequences in this sample. The chain uses TRBV2 and TRBJ1-1; 7 bases are a match to TRBD1. V gave up 5 bases and J gave up 6 bases; unmatched junction bases: 9. Germline CDR1 SNHLY, CDR2 FYNNEI. The CDR3 runs to 14 residues. CDR3 amino acids: CASSRQGSWSEAFF. DNA of the CDR3: TGTGCCAGCAGTAGACAGGGAAGTTGGTCTGAAGCTTTCTTT.

This clone was recorded once. The chain uses TRBV4-3 and TRBJ2-7; D may be TRBD1 or TRBD2 (5 bases each). CDR3 length: 15 amino acids. CDR1 and CDR2 (germline): LGHNA, YSLEER. V shed 0 bases and J shed 3 bases, with 12 bases lying between them. CDR3 loop: CASSQDTREFYEQYF. The DNA for the CDR3 is TGCGCCAGCAGCCAAGATACCAGGGAGTTCTACGAGCAGTACTTC.

The J gene is TRBJ2-7, the V gene TRBV6-6; no definite D call. Per the germline V gene, CDR1 is MNHNY and CDR2 is SVGAGI (reference sequence). This CDR3 contains 14 residues. With 2 bases removed from V and 0 bases from J, the gap between germline ends came to 8 bases. The chain's CDR3 is CASSYDGISYEQYF. The CDR3 region has the DNA TGTGCCAGCAGTTACGATGGGATCTCCTACGAGCAGTACTTC.

The chain recombines TRBV27 with TRBJ1-5; no firm D call. V lost 6 bases, J lost 2 bases, and 14 bases lay in between. This CDR3 has 15 amino acids. Per germline, CDR1 MNHEY and CDR2 SMNVEV (reference sequence). CDR3 amino acids: CASSSFGVGNQPQHF. CDR3 in DNA: TGTGCCAGCAGCTCCTTCGGGGTGGGCAATCAGCCCCAGCATTTT.

The chain joins TRBV28 to TRBJ1-4, with 8 bases matching TRBD1. This CDR3 has 13 amino acids. From germline, CDR1 is MDHEN and CDR2 SYDVKM. V dropped 4 bases and J dropped 8; count of bases not matched to a gene: 3. CDR3 nucleotides: TGTGCCAGCAGTTCGGGACAGGTGGAAAAACTGTTTTTT. Amino acids: CASSSGQVEKLFF.

A few counts support this clone. V and J are TRBV30 and TRBJ1-2; D gene uncertain. Looked up from germline, CDR1 is GTSNPN and CDR2 is SVGIG (reference sequence). This CDR3 is 11 amino acids long. Trimming left V 6 bases short and J 8 bases short, with 13 bases between. The DNA of the CDR3 is TGTGCCTGTTCCTACACGGGGGGCTACACCTTC. Protein sequence: CACSYTGGYTF.

The CDR3 spells CASSPSFGLDGISYEQYF. The CDR3 DNA is TGTGCCAGCAGCCCATCATTTGGGCTAGATGGCATATCCTACGAGCAGTACTTC. V is TRBV9 and J is TRBJ2-7; D is ambiguous. The CDR3 covers 18 residues. In germline, CDR1 is SGDLS, CDR2 YYNGEE. V lost 4 bases, J lost 1 base, and 24 bases lay in between. Complete variable domain (other parts from reference TRBV9 and TRBJ2-7): DSGVTQTPKHLITATGQRVTLRCSPRSGDLSVYWYQQSLDQGLQFLIQYYNGEERAKGNILERFSAQQFPDLHSELNLSSLELGDSALYFCASSPSFGLDGISYEQYFGPGTRLTVT.

As regards this clone: Other DNA variants within this sample encode the same CDR3. The rearrangement joins TRBV9 to TRBJ2-1; 11 nucleotides line up with TRBD2. With 2 bases clipped from V and 7 bases from J, the junction kept 8 bases outside the gene matches. The CDR3 is 16 residues long. In germline, CDR1 is SGDLS, CDR2 YYNGEE. Here the CDR3 DNA reads TGTGCCAGCAGCGTGGCCGGGACTAGCGGCCTTAATGAGCAGTTCTTC. It is translated as CASSVAGTSGLNEQFF.

The chain couples TRBV7-9 to TRBJ2-1, with 15 nucleotides matching TRBD2. CDR3 length equals 16 residues. Germline values: CDR1 SEHNR, CDR2 FQNEAQ (reference sequence). The V and J ends lost 5 bases and 10 bases, in that order; junction bases with no gene match: 9. This chain's CDR3 is CASSPKGTSGGPEQFF. In DNA form, the CDR3 reads TGTGCCAGCAGCCCCAAAGGGACTAGCGGGGGGCCCGAGCAGTTCTTC.

J is TRBJ2-5 and V is TRBV5-1; TRBD1 agrees at 8 bases. This CDR3 has 14 amino acids. After removal of 4 bases from V and 9 bases from J, the junction contained 11 bases not matched to a gene. From germline, CDR1 is SGHRS and CDR2 YFSETQ. The CDR3 DNA sequence: TGCGCCAGCAGCCCGGAACAGACAGGGGTAGCCCAGTACTTC. Amino acid sequence: CASSPEQTGVAQYF. Looking up the rest from reference TRBV5-1 and TRBJ2-5 gives the full variable domain: KAGVTQTPRYLIKTRGQQVTLSCSPISGHRSVSWYQQTPGQGLQFLFEYFSETQRNKGNFPGRFSGRQFSNSRSEMNVSTLELGDSALYLCASSPEQTGVAQYFGPGTRLLVL.

This chain connects TRBV29-1 to TRBJ1-4; D is ambiguous. V was cut by 7 bases and J by 1 base, with 7 bases left in between. Germline-derived CDR1 and CDR2 are SQVTM and ANQGSEA. The CDR3 is made up of 12 amino acids. CDR3 amino acids: CSGGGTNEKLFF. Here the CDR3 DNA reads TGCAGCGGGGGAGGAACTAATGAAAAACTGTTTTTT.

The chain uses TRBV6-5 and TRBJ1-1; D call uncertain. Germline CDR1 and CDR2: MNHEY and SVGAGI. The CDR3 extends over 16 amino acids. Trimming left V 0 bases short and J 6 bases short, with 17 bases between. In DNA, the CDR3 is TGTGCCAGCAGTTACTCGATCCCTCCGTCGGGCGCTGAAGCTTTCTTT. Its translation: CASSYSIPPSGAEAFF.

The chain joins TRBV7-9 to TRBJ1-3; no clear D. The germline V gene encodes CDR1 SEHNR and CDR2 FQNEAQ (reference sequence). V was cut by 3 bases and J by 3 bases, with 9 bases left in between. This CDR3 contains 14 residues. CDR3 DNA sequence: TGTGCCAGCAGCTTGAGTGGGGATGGAAACACCATATATTTT. Its protein is CASSLSGDGNTIYF.

This chain connects TRBV18 to TRBJ2-5; TRBD2 aligns across 12 bases. This CDR3 region has 17 residues. V gave up 2 bases and J gave up 4 bases; unmatched junction bases: 8. Germline V CDR1 and CDR2: KGHSH, LQKENI. CDR3 DNA sequence: TGTGCCAGCTCACCATCGGCACTAGCGGGAGGTGGAGAGACCCAGTACTTC. Amino acid sequence: CASSPSALAGGGETQYF.

This clone was recorded once. Other nucleotide sequences from this sample produce the same CDR3. The J gene is TRBJ1-5, the V gene TRBV27; a possible D gene is TRBD1 (5 bases). Germline-derived CDR1 and CDR2 are MNHEY and SMNVEV (reference sequence). The CDR3 sequence is 14 residues long. Trimming pared 8 bases from V and 0 bases from J, leaving 11 bases between. CDR3 region: CASGGTASNQPQHF. The CDR3 nucleotides are TGTGCCAGCGGCGGGACGGCTAGCAATCAGCCCCAGCATTTT.

V usage is TRBV19 and J usage is TRBJ2-5; TRBD1 matches 7 bases. The CDR3 covers 14 residues. V dropped 6 bases and J dropped 1; count of bases not matched to a gene: 5. CDR1 is LNHDA, CDR2 SQIVND, per germline (reference sequence). This CDR3 reads CASSRDRTQETQYF. CDR3 nucleotides: TGTGCCAGTAGCCGGGACAGAACCCAAGAGACCCAGTACTTC.

CDR3 region: CASRNPRGPGELFF. In nucleotides, the CDR3 is TGTGCCAGCAGGAACCCCCGGGGGCCCGGGGAGCTGTTTTTT. The gene calls are TRBV5-6 and TRBJ2-2, with D possibly being TRBD1 or TRBD2 (6 bases each). With 5 bases removed from V and 6 bases from J, the gap between germline ends came to 14 bases. Germline lookup yields CDR1 SGHDT and CDR2 YYEEEE. CDR3 length: 14 amino acids.

The gene calls are TRBV5-8 and TRBJ1-2, with unresolved D. V dropped 3 bases and J dropped 8 bases, with 14 bases sitting between them. CDR1 and CDR2 from the germline V gene are SGHTS and YDEGEE. The CDR3 consists of 13 residues. CDR3: CASSSGSFGGYTF. The CDR3 bases are TGTGCCAGCAGCTCGGGGTCGTTCGGGGGCTACACCTTC.

On this clone: Other DNA sequences within the sample encode an identical CDR3. The chain uses TRBV19 and TRBJ2-3; 9 bases line up with TRBD1. The CDR3 spans 15 residues. The germline gives CDR1 LNHDA, CDR2 SQIVND (reference sequence). Losses at the gene ends were 1 base for V and 3 bases for J; bases not matched to a gene: 2. This chain's CDR3 is CASSIGGQGTDTQYF. CDR3 sequence (DNA): TGTGCCAGTAGTATAGGGGGACAGGGTACAGATACGCAGTATTTT.

The rearrangement joins TRBV9 to TRBJ2-5; 8 bases map to TRBD2. Germline CDR1 SGDLS, CDR2 YYNGEE. J gave up 5 bases and V 3 bases, and 6 bases lay outside the gene matches. The CDR3 loop spans 14 amino acids. The CDR3 bases are TGTGCCAGCAGCGAGAGCGGGAGTTGGGAGACCCAGTACTTC. Translation: CASSESGSWETQYF.